This T cell receptor beta chain appears in the sequencing data of a study of tumor-infiltrating lymphocytes in primary liver carcinoma. About the study: The patients included men and women who were aged 30 to 69 years. Findings of the study overall: Lesser overlap characterized tumor-adjacent and tumor-blood pairs relative to tumor region pairs.

In regard to this clonotype: No antigen is known for it. A junction boundary mismatches the germline segment, possibly from a read error.

Germline values: CDR1 MNHNY, CDR2 SVGAGI (reference sequence). The length of the CDR3 is 14 residues. Unsorted bulk tissue of about 19-33 mg yielded co-extracted RNA and DNA. Starting material of around 460 ng total RNA yielded TCR beta cDNA via a constant-region primer. Libraries covering TCR beta were generated through three nested multiplex PCR rounds (using a slightly modified ARM-PCR). TRBV1-TRBV30 forward primers paired with a C-beta reverse primer drove the first two PCR rounds, about 10 cycles each. TCRdb analysed the multiplex PCR reads with MiXCR anew, one entry per CDR3 protein. The sample contains roughly 80,000 distinct CDR3 sequences, roughly 69% of which appear only once.

The sequence was collected from a man aged 40-49 years with primary liver carcinoma and hepatitis B virus infection. The chain links TRBV6-6 to TRBJ2-5; D ambiguous. Sequenced material: tumor-adjacent normal liver tissue. The CDR3 sequence is CASTEFQVQETQCF. The CDR3 DNA reads as TGTGCCAGCACAGAGTTTCAGGTACAAGAGACCCAGTGCTTC.